These 20 T cell receptor beta chains originate from one sample sequenced in a study of blood T cell repertoires in COVID-19. The method was immunoSEQ multiplex PCR; TCRdb's version includes in-frame clones alone and lacks a portion of them. The sample comprises roughly 200,000 clones, around four fifths of which are singletons, and around 7% rests with the top ten. The sequencing input was peripheral blood. The receptors derive from an older man with active or convalescent COVID-19.

The chain carries TRBV5-1 and TRBJ2-1; tentatively, D is TRBD2 (5 bases). The CDR3 has 16 amino acids. CDR1 is SGHRS and CDR2 is YFSETQ in the germline V gene. V was cut by 4 bases and J by 0 bases, with 14 bases left in between. CDR3 nucleotide sequence: TGCGCCAGCAGCCTTCGGGTAGCGAACTCCTACAATGAGCAGTTCTTC. The encoded protein is CASSLRVANSYNEQFF. The entire variable domain, with the rest obtained from reference TRBV5-1 and TRBJ2-1, is as follows: KAGVTQTPRYLIKTRGQQVTLSCSPISGHRSVSWYQQTPGQGLQFLFEYFSETQRNKGNFPGRFSGRQFSNSRSEMNVSTLELGDSALYLCASSLRVANSYNEQFFGPGTRLTVL.

This rearrangement joins TRBV5-1 to TRBJ2-5; TRBD2 might be the D (5 bases). The V end was cut by 2 bases, the J end by 1 base, with 9 bases between. This CDR3 region has 14 residues. CDR1 and CDR2 from the germline V gene are SGHRS and YFSETQ. The CDR3 region has the DNA TGCGCCAGCAGCTTAGTCAGCGGCCAAGAGACCCAGTACTTC. Encoded protein: CASSLVSGQETQYF.

The chain is built from TRBV6-5 and TRBJ2-7; the match to TRBD1 covers 7 bases. J gave up 3 bases and V 7 bases, and 12 bases lay outside the gene matches. This CDR3 comprises 15 residues. The germline V gene has CDR1 MNHEY and CDR2 SVGAGI. CDR3 sequence reads: CASNPSDRENYEQYF. The CDR3 DNA reads TGTGCCAGCAACCCTTCAGACAGGGAAAACTACGAGCAGTACTTC.

The J gene is TRBJ2-3, the V gene TRBV7-2; D is possibly TRBD1 (5 bases). This CDR3 comprises 14 residues. Germline values: CDR1 SGHTA, CDR2 FQGNSA. Trimming stripped 1 base from V and 2 bases from J, with 7 bases between. This CDR3 reads CASSLGGHTDTQYF. The DNA of the CDR3 is TGTGCCAGCAGCTTAGGTGGACACACAGATACGCAGTATTTT.

This clone was observed a single time. The rearrangement uses TRBV5-8 and TRBJ1-3, with 8 bases matching TRBD1. This CDR3 contains 13 residues. After removal of 7 bases from V and 5 bases from J, the junction contained 5 bases not matched to a gene. Per the germline V gene, CDR1 is SGHTS and CDR2 is YDEGEE. Here the CDR3 reads CASRRQGRNTIYF. The DNA for the CDR3 is TGTGCCAGCCGACGACAGGGGAGAAACACCATATATTTT.

The chain has TRBV6-6 and TRBJ1-3, with 10 bases identical to TRBD1. Looked up from germline, CDR1 is MNHNY and CDR2 is SVGAGI (reference sequence). The CDR3 spans 15 residues. The ends lost 7 bases at V and 4 bases at J; junction bases unmatched: 7. In DNA, the CDR3 is TGTGCCAGCAACCGACAGGGGGCAAAAGGAAACACCATATATTTT. This gives the protein CASNRQGAKGNTIYF.

This clone was found once. CDR3 sequence reads: CSVERTGEGYTF. The CDR3 nucleotides are TGCAGCGTTGAGAGGACAGGGGAAGGCTACACCTTC. V and J are TRBV29-1 and TRBJ1-2; TRBD1 aligns across 9 bases. The CDR3 sequence is 12 residues long. The V gene's germline CDR1 is SQVTM and CDR2 ANQGSEA. V lost 3 bases to trimming and J lost 8 bases; unmatched junction nucleotides: 4.

The chain employs TRBV30 and TRBJ2-1; D is possibly TRBD2 (5 bases). There are 15 residues in the CDR3. From germline, CDR1 is GTSNPN and CDR2 SVGIG (reference sequence). V gave up 0 bases and J gave up 3 bases, with 12 bases separating them. The CDR3 here is CAWSVGGPNYNEQFF. The CDR3 nucleotides are TGTGCCTGGAGTGTAGGAGGACCCAACTACAATGAGCAGTTCTTC. Complete variable domain (other parts from reference TRBV30 and TRBJ2-1): SQTIHQWPATLVQPVGSPLSLECTVEGTSNPNLYWYRQAAGRGLQLLFYSVGIGQISSEVPQNLSASRPQDRQFILSSKKLLLSDSGFYLCAWSVGGPNYNEQFFGPGTRLTVL.

The rearrangement links TRBV12-5 to TRBJ2-5, with TRBD1 as a possible D gene (6 bases). Germline assignment: CDR1 LGHNT and CDR2 FRNRAP. Trimming left V 4 bases short and J 2 bases short, with 14 bases between. CDR3 length equals 15 residues. CDR3 bases: TGTGCTAGTGGTTCCCTGACAGGCCCTCAAGAGACCCAGTACTTC. Encoded protein: CASGSLTGPQETQYF.

V gene TRBV5-1 combines with J gene TRBJ2-1; D gene ambiguous. V was pared by 0 bases and J by 14 bases, with 15 bases between. This CDR3 region has 13 residues. Looked up from germline, CDR1 is SGHRS and CDR2 is YFSETQ. CDR3 sequence reads: CASSLAVLAQEFF. CDR3 bases: TGCGCCAGCAGCTTGGCTGTCCTCGCTCAGGAGTTCTTC.

The chain uses TRBV3-1 (or the pseudogene TRBV3-2) and TRBJ2-7; possibly TRBD1 for D (6 bases). This CDR3 is built from 16 residues. V was cut by 2 bases and J by 1 base, with 15 bases left in between. Germline values: CDR1 LGHDT, CDR2 YNNKEL (reference sequence). DNA for the CDR3: TGTGCCAGCAGCCAATGGTGGACAGCCGATTCCTACGAGCAGTACTTC. This codes for CASSQWWTADSYEQYF.

V usage is TRBV4-1 and J usage is TRBJ1-6; D is ambiguous. CDR3 length: 17 amino acids. The germline CDR1 and CDR2 sequences are MGHRA and YSYEKL. Trimming took off 6 bases at V and 0 bases at J, with 15 bases between the two ends. The CDR3 DNA reads TGCGCCAGCAGTCCCAAGGCGGGTGGCTCCTATAATTCACCCCTCCACTTT. Encoded protein: CASSPKAGGSYNSPLHF.

The rearrangement uses TRBV7-3 and TRBJ2-1; 11 nucleotides match TRBD2. The length of the CDR3 is 15 residues. Germline lookup yields CDR1 SGHTA and CDR2 FQGTGA. V was clipped by 3 bases and J by 6 bases; unmatched bases: 4. CDR3 coding DNA: TGTGCCAGCAGCTTTCAACTAGCGGGAGTCAATGAGCAGTTCTTC. Translated, it gives CASSFQLAGVNEQFF. Variable domain in full (rest from reference TRBV7-3 and TRBJ2-1): GAGVSQTPSNKVTEKGKYVELRCDPISGHTALYWYRQSLGQGPEFLIYFQGTGAADDSGLPNDRFFAVRPEGSVSTLKIQRTERGDSAVYLCASSFQLAGVNEQFFGPGTRLTVL.

CDR3 sequence reads: CASSDRGSTDTQYF. CDR3 DNA: TGTGCCAGCAGCGACAGGGGAAGCACAGATACGCAGTATTTT. The chain has TRBV27 and TRBJ2-3, with 8 bases matching TRBD1. The germline gives CDR1 MNHEY, CDR2 SMNVEV (reference sequence). V dropped 6 bases and J dropped 0; count of bases not matched to a gene: 2. The CDR3 loop spans 14 amino acids.

This clone was detected only a few times. The chain combines TRBV5-1 with TRBJ1-1; 8 bases are a match to TRBD1. CDR1 and CDR2 (germline): SGHRS, YFSETQ. The ends lost 4 bases at V and 5 bases at J; junction bases unmatched: 13. The CDR3 has 16 amino acids. The CDR3 DNA sequence: TGCGCCAGCAGCCTAGTACCGACAGGGGACGGGACTGAAGCTTTCTTT. Translating it yields CASSLVPTGDGTEAFF.

The chain has TRBV10-3 and TRBJ2-3, with TRBD2 matching 13 bases. From germline, CDR1 is ENHRY and CDR2 SYGVKD. Trimming cost V 8 bases and J 6 bases; bases outside gene matches: 5. The CDR3 consists of 14 residues. The CDR3 here is CAIATSGGGDTQYF. The CDR3 nucleotides read TGTGCCATCGCTACTAGCGGGGGGGGTGATACGCAGTATTTT.

A note on this clone: The same CDR3 arises from other DNA sequences in this sample as well. V and J are TRBV12-3 or TRBV12-4 and TRBJ1-2; D unclear. The CDR3 length is 13 residues. V lost 5 bases and J 5 bases, leaving 12 bases between the germline ends. CDR3 sequence: CASSPIQRYGYTF. The DNA for the CDR3 is TGTGCCAGCAGTCCAATCCAGCGTTATGGCTACACCTTC.

V is TRBV2 and J is TRBJ1-1; weak D call: TRBD1 (6 bases). V lost 6 bases and J lost 3, with 17 bases in between. Germline CDR1 is SNHLY and CDR2 is FYNNEI. This CDR3 has 15 amino acids. The CDR3 bases are TGTGCCAGCAGCGAGGGAACCAGGGGTTACACTGAAGCTTTCTTT. Its translation is CASSEGTRGYTEAFF.

V and J are TRBV3-1 (or the pseudogene TRBV3-2) and TRBJ2-1; 13 bases are shared with TRBD2. Germline values: CDR1 LGHDT, CDR2 YNNKEL (reference sequence). The CDR3 has 18 amino acids. With 3 bases clipped from V and 9 bases from J, the junction kept 14 bases outside the gene matches. In nucleotides, the CDR3 is TGTGCCAGCAGCCATTCTTACCACGGACTAGCGGGAGTTGGTGAGCAGTTCTTC. Residues: CASSHSYHGLAGVGEQFF.

The chain has TRBV30 and TRBJ2-5; weak D call: TRBD2 (7 bases). CDR1 GTSNPN and CDR2 SVGIG come from the germline V gene (reference sequence). Deletions cut 0 bases from V and 3 bases from J, with 11 bases between. The CDR3 runs to 14 residues. The CDR3 DNA follows: TGTGCCTGGAGTGTACGGGGGGCGGAAGAGACCCAGTACTTC. Protein sequence: CAWSVRGAEETQYF.